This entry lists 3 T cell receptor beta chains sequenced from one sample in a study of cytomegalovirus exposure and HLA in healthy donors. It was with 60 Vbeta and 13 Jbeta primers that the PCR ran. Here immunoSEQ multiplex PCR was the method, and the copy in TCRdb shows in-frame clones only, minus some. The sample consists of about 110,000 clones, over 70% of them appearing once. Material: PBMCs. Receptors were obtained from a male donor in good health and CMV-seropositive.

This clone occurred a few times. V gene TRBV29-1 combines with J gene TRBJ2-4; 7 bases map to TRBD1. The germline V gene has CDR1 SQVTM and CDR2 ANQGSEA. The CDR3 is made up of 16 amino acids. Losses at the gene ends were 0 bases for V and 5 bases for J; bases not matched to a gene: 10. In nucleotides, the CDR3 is TGCAGCGTTGAAGATCCATTGGGACAGCTACAAAACATTCAGTACTTC. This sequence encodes CSVEDPLGQLQNIQYF.

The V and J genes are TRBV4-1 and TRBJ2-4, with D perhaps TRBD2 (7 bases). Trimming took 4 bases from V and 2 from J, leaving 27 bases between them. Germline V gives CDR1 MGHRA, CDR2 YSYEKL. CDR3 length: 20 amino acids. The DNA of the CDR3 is TGCGCCAGCAGCCGGGAGTTTGCGGGGGCCACAAAAACATCCAAAAACATTCAGTACTTC. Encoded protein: CASSREFAGATKTSKNIQYF.

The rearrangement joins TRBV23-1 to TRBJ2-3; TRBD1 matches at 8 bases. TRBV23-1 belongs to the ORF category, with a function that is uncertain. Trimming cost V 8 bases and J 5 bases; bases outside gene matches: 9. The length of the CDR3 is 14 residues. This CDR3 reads CASCRQGPRDTQYF. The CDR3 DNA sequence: TGCGCCAGCTGTAGACAGGGGCCAAGAGATACGCAGTATTTT.